The present T cell receptor (beta chain) was sequenced within a study of T cells in Graves' hyperthyroidism and ophthalmopathy (dated by TCRdb to between 2018 and 2021). Background for the entire study: Peripheral blood was sampled at the time of initial diagnosis, prior to any treatment. A discovery cohort of about a hundred patients, approximately 45 with Graves' ophthalmopathy and under 60 with stable Graves' hyperthyroidism, was used to find distinguishing TCR V-J signatures. Whether ophthalmopathy could be predicted prospectively was tested in an independent validation cohort made up of approximately 19 hyperthyroidism patients plus 17 patients who later progressed to ophthalmopathy. The 100 discovery patients were divided at random into training and test sets in a 7:3 ratio. Thyroid tissue and blood T-cell repertoires from several Graves' hyperthyroidism patients were also compared in the study. Once sampling was done, hyperthyroidism patients were given methimazole at a starting dose of 30 mg daily, whereas ophthalmopathy patients were given high-dose intravenous methylprednisolone. The paper reports TCR Vbeta CDR3 sequencing of some 140 peripheral blood samples: over 40 ophthalmopathy, 75 to 80 hyperthyroidism and some 17 progressor patients. Summary of the overall study and its limitations: Blood samples also contained most of the expanded thyroid clonotypes (frequency above 0.001), which suggests that blood repertoires may reflect thyroid immune responses. No statistical method was used to fix the sample size in advance, and group allocation was not hidden from the investigators. A model built on a 13 V-J signature distinguished ophthalmopathy from stable hyperthyroidism, reaching around 88% sensitivity and 81% to 83% specificity in cross-validation and 80%/75% in testing. In validation, progression to ophthalmopathy was predicted by the model with more than 65% sensitivity and 72% to 85% specificity, a median of around 5.9 months before onset.

The TCR beta CDR3 regions were amplified from RNA transcripts. The TCR CDR3 was subjected to a first round of RT-PCR using the HTBI primer set and the Qiagen OneStep RT-PCR kit. A second multiplex PCR round built the libraries, followed by size selection and purification. Paired-end sequencing of the libraries was performed with 100 bp reads on an Illumina HiSeq2000. As for the authors' bioinformatics: SOAPnuke was used to process the raw data, removing reads that contained adapters or uncalled bases, had a mean Phred below 15, or lacked an exact match to the constant primer or identifier. High-quality paired reads were merged with COPE v1.2.5, and unique nucleotide sequences were defined as clonotypes. Clonotypes were aligned to IMGT TRBV, TRBD and TRBJ reference segments using MiTCR v1.1. Only V-J combinations with frequency above 0.0001, covering 99.2% of repertoires, were analysed. The TCS score was defined as the ratio of F50 (clonal expansion) to E x V (chaos), calculated using BLOSUM62-based TCRdist between CDR3 peptides within each V-J. Welch's t-statistics and random forest reduced approximately 520 V-J features to 10 to 15, which were used in a naive Bayes classifier (R e1071). TCRdb's own reprocessing of the public reads used fastp at Q25 and MiXCR and kept productive beta chains. All rows with the same CDR3 protein become a single entry with the most common DNA and genes. The V and J calls, along with clone size, are taken from TCRdb and not from the paper's own processing. This sample comprises a few hundred thousand distinct CDR3 sequences, around 13% of them detected only once. Roughly 13% of the sample is in the top ten clones.

This clonotype was recorded a few times. This clone's antigen is unknown. One base away there is no much larger clone; base qualities are not given. Graves' hyperthyroidism was defined as stable when no progression to ophthalmopathy occurred over 18 months of follow-up. Hyperthyroidism patients were newly diagnosed, had a disease duration of under 2 months, and were aged 18 to 65 years. Exclusion was applied to patients with uncontrolled infections, other autoimmune diseases, pregnancy or lactation. Diagnoses were established on the basis of clinical symptoms, serum thyroxine and TRAb, thyroid ultrasound, and orbital computed tomography. PBMCs were separated from approximately 9.9 ml of fresh peripheral blood using Ficoll-Paque density gradient centrifugation. Trizol reagent was used to extract total RNA, and RNA quality was then checked on an Agilent 2100 Bioanalyzer. Germline trimming: 1 base from V, 1 base from J; junction bases outside gene matches: 5. CDR1 SQVTM and CDR2 ANQGSEA are derived from the germline V gene. Counted from cysteine to phenylalanine, this CDR3 has 16 amino acids. Only the CDR3 part of the read is kept: 48 bases, read in frame from the first base.

Sequences were obtained from blood. Recombination connected TRBV29-1 to TRBJ2-1; 9 central nucleotides agree with TRBD1. The receptor was derived from a woman in her forties with Graves' hyperthyroidism. The CDR3 in this case is CSVEVGQGMSYNEQFF. The sequenced DNA is TGCAGCGTTGAAGTGGGACAGGGTATGTCCTACAATGAGCAGTTCTTC.